This TCR beta chain originates from a study of control samples from healthy donors and cancer patients. V dropped 2 bases and J dropped 5 bases, with 18 bases sitting between them. This CDR3 is built from 16 residues. Per germline, CDR1 MNHEY and CDR2 SVGAGI. TCRdb's table, derived via immunoSEQ multiplex PCR, lists solely in-frame clones and lacks some. The sample records 75,000 to 90,000 clones, about 88% being singletons. The sequenced sample was blood. This TCR was sampled from a man aged 50 to 59 in good health. J is TRBJ2-5 and V is TRBV6-5; D is tentatively TRBD1 or TRBD2 (5 bases each). The CDR3 here is CASSYGTSNLRETQYF. CDR3 coding DNA: TGTGCCAGCAGTTACGGGACGTCCAATCTGAGGGAGACCCAGTACTTC.